This TCR beta chain was sequenced for a study of T cells in Graves' hyperthyroidism and ophthalmopathy. This clonotype occurred many times. Its antigen is currently unknown. Germline V lookup: CDR1 SGHVS, CDR2 FQNEAQ. V was pared by 2 bases and J by 3 bases, with 23 bases between. The CDR3 runs 18 residues. RNA transcripts gave rise to amplified TCR beta CDR3 regions. The TCR CDR3 first-round RT-PCR relied on the HTBI primer set. TCRdb passed the multiplex PCR reads through MiXCR, listing each CDR3 protein once. Of 300,000 to 450,000 distinct CDR3 sequences in the sample, roughly 17% were seen once. The study, taken as a whole, reports: Prediction of ophthalmopathy progression came a median around 6 months pre-onset.

The V gene is TRBV7-8, the J gene TRBJ2-7; D is undetermined. The sample comprised blood. This TCR came from a woman aged 25-40 years with Graves' hyperthyroidism that later progressed to Graves' ophthalmopathy. This CDR3 reads CASSLKGWFISGFYEQYF. CDR3 sequence (DNA): TGTGCCAGCAGCTTAAAGGGATGGTTCATCAGTGGCTTCTACGAGCAGTACTTC.